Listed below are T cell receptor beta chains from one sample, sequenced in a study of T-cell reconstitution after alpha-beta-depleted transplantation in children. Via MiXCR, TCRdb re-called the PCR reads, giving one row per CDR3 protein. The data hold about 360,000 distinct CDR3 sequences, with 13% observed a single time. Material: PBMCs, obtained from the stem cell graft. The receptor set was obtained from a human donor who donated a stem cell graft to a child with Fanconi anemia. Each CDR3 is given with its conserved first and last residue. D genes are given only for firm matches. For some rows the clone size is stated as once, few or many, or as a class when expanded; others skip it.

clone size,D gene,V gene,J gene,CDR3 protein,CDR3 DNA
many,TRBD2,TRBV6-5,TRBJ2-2,CASSYQILAGGYTGELFF,TGTGCCAGCAGTTACCAAATTTTAGCGGGGGGGTACACCGGGGAGCTGTTTTTT
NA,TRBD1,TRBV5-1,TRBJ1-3,CASSYNTGEGNTIYF,TGCGCCAGCAGCTATAACACAGGGGAAGGAAACACCATATATTTT
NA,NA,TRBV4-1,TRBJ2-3,CASSQDRGDTSTDTQYF,TGCGCCAGCAGCCAAGATCGAGGGGACACCAGCACAGATACGCAGTATTTT
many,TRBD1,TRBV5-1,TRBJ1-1,CASRRDRNTEAFF,TGCGCCAGCAGGAGGGACAGGAACACTGAAGCTTTCTTT
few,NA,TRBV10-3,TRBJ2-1,CAIRGVGYNEQFF,TGTGCCATCAGGGGAGTAGGGTACAATGAGCAGTTCTTC
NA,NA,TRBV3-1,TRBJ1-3,CASSLIGGNTIYF,TGTGCCAGCAGCCTGATCGGGGGAAACACCATATATTTT
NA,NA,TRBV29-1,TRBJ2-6,CSVDIYGANVLTF,TGCAGCGTCGATATCTATGGGGCCAACGTCCTGACTTTC
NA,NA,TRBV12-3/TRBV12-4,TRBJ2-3,CASSLGDPGTDTQYF,TGTGCCAGCAGTTTAGGGGACCCAGGCACAGATACGCAGTATTTT
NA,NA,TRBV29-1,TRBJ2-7,CSVVTEYEQYF,TGCAGCGTTGTGACAGAATACGAGCAGTACTTC
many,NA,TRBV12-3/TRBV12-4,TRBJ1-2,CASTSLGGAIYGYTF,TGTGCCAGCACTTCCCTCGGAGGGGCCATCTATGGCTACACCTTC
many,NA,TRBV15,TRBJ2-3,CATSPTSDFLADTQYF,TGTGCCACCAGCCCTACTTCAGATTTTCTAGCAGATACGCAGTATTTT
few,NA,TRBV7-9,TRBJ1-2,CASSLEDTGRGYTF,TGTGCCAGCAGCTTAGAGGACACGGGACGGGGCTACACCTTC
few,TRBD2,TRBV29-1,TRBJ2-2,CSVDGGGLLNTGELFF,TGCAGCGTTGATGGCGGGGGGCTTCTGAACACCGGGGAGCTGTTTTTT
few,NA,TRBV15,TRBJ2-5,CATSRESGFQETQYF,TGTGCCACCAGCAGAGAGTCGGGTTTTCAAGAGACCCAGTACTTC
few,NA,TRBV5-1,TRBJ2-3,CASSPIGDTDTQYF,TGCGCCAGCAGCCCGATAGGGGACACAGATACGCAGTATTTT
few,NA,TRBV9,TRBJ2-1,CASSVGRGNNEQFF,TGTGCCAGCAGCGTAGGGCGGGGCAACAATGAGCAGTTCTTC
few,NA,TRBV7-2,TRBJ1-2,CASSIRADGGYTF,TGTGCCAGCAGCATCAGGGCGGACGGTGGCTACACCTTC
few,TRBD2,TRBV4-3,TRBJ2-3,CASSPELAGGTDTQYF,TGCGCCAGCAGCCCTGAGCTAGCGGGGGGCACAGATACGCAGTATTTT
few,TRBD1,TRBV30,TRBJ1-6,CAWDRGNSPLHF,TGTGCCTGGGACAGGGGGAATTCACCCCTCCACTTT
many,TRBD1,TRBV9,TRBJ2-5,CASSDDYRGGETQYF,TGTGCCAGCAGCGACGACTACAGGGGCGGGGAGACCCAGTACTTC
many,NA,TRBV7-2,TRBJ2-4,CASSINTENIQYF,TGTGCCAGCAGCATAAACACAGAAAACATTCAGTACTTC
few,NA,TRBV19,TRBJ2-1,CASSRYQAREVYNEQFF,TGTGCCAGTAGTCGGTACCAAGCAAGAGAAGTATACAATGAGCAGTTCTTC
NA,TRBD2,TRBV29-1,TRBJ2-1,CSVGSGGASYNEQFF,TGCAGCGTCGGGAGCGGGGGAGCTTCCTACAATGAGCAGTTCTTC
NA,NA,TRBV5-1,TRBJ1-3,CASSFQPGSLGNTIYF,TGCGCCAGCAGCTTCCAGCCAGGTTCGCTGGGGAACACCATATATTTT
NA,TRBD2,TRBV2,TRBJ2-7,CASKSGGPYEQYF,TGTGCCAGCAAGAGCGGGGGACCCTACGAGCAGTACTTC
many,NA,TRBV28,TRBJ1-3,CASSFGNTIYF,TGTGCCAGCAGTTTTGGCAACACCATATATTTT
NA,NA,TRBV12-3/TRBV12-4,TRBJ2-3,CASRRGSGDTQYF,TGTGCCAGCCGTCGAGGGAGTGGGGATACGCAGTATTTT
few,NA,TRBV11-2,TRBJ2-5,CASSSNFGETQYF,TGTGCCAGCAGCTCCAACTTCGGAGAGACCCAGTACTTC
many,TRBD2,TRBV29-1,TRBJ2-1,CSVPLGGTSGGAHNEQFF,TGCAGCGTCCCCTTAGGGGGGACTAGCGGGGGGGCCCACAATGAGCAGTTCTTC